The source of this T cell receptor beta chain is a study of shared clonotypes between healthy human individuals. The protocol was immunoSEQ multiplex PCR, while the TCRdb copy is restricted to in-frame clones and leaves out a portion. The sample contains 500,000 to 650,000 clones, roughly 79% of which appear only once. General study points: Researchers sampled only blood; tissue repertoires likely differ.

Healthy adults negative for HIV, lacking recent acute infections or vaccinations, served as donors. On this clone itself: Its target is not known.

The CDR3 spans 15 residues. Germline V lookup: CDR1 MDHEN, CDR2 SYDVKM. The ends were cut back, 6 bases at V and 3 bases at J, with 15 bases in the middle. The chain links TRBV28 to TRBJ2-1, with D maybe TRBD2 (6 bases). The receptor's source is a middle-aged woman in good health. Some clones in this sample may be carry-over from other donors' samples. The sample was PBMCs. The chain's CDR3 is CASSRHYGGYNEQFF. CDR3 DNA: TGTGCCAGCAGCCGCCATTACGGGGGCTACAATGAGCAGTTCTTC.